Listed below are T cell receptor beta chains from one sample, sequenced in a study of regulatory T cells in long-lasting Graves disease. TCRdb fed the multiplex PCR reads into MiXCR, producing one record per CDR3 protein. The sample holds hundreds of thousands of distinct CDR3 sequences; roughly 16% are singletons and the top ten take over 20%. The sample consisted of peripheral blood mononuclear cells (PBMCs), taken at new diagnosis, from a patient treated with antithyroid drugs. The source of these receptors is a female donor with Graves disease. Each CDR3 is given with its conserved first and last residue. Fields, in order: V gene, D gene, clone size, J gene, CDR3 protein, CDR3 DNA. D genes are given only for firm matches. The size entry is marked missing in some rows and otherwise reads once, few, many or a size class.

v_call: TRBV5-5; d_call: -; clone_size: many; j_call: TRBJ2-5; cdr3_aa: CASSKGWGVQETQYF; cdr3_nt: TGTGCCAGCAGCAAAGGTTGGGGGGTCCAAGAGACCCAGTACTTC
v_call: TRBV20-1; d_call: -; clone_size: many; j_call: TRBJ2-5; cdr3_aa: CSAKVVGRGSGGETQYF; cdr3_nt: TGCAGTGCTAAAGTAGTCGGCAGGGGATCGGGTGGGGAGACCCAGTACTTC
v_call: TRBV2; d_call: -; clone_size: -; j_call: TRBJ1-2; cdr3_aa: CASMGMNYGYTF; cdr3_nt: TGTGCCAGCATGGGGATGAACTATGGCTACACCTTC
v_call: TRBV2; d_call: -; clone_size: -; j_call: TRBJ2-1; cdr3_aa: CASSDPLRAWDYNEQFF; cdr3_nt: TGTGCCAGCAGTGACCCCCTGAGAGCCTGGGACTACAATGAGCAGTTCTTC
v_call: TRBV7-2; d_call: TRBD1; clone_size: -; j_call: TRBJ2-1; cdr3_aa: CASSPPLGTGYNEQFF; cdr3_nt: TGTGCCAGCAGCCCCCCCCTCGGGACAGGCTACAATGAGCAGTTCTTC
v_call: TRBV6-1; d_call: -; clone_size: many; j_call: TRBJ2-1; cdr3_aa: CASSEQSLGTHNEQFF; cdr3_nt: TGTGCCAGCAGTGAACAGTCCCTGGGGACACACAATGAGCAGTTCTTC
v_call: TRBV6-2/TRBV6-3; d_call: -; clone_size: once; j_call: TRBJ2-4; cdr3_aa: CASSELRSRYENIQYF; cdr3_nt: TGTGCCAGCAGTGAGCTAAGGAGCAGGTATGAAAACATTCAGTACTTC
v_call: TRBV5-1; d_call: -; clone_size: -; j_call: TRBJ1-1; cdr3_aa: CASSLSQPENEAFF; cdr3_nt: TGCGCCAGCAGCTTATCACAGCCGGAAAATGAAGCTTTCTTT
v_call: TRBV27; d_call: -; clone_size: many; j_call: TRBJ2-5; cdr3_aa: CASSSRGDQETQYF; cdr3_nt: TGTGCCAGCAGTTCCCGGGGAGACCAAGAGACCCAGTACTTC
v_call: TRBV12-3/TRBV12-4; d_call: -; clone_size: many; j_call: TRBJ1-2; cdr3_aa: CASSLGGPSTGYTF; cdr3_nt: TGTGCCAGCAGTTTAGGGGGGCCGTCAACAGGCTACACCTTC
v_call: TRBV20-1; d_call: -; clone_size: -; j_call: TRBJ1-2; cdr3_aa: CSAKPPQGYGYTF; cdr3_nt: TGCAGTGCTAAGCCCCCACAAGGCTATGGCTACACCTTC
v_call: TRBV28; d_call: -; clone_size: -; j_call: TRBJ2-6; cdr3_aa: CASYTRIGANVLTF; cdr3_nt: TGTGCCAGCTACACTAGGATTGGGGCCAACGTCCTGACTTTC
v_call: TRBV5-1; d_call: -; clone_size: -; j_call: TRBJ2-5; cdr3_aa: CASSGREYDNEQYF; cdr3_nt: TGCGCCAGCAGCGGGCGGGAATATGACAATGAGCAGTACTTC
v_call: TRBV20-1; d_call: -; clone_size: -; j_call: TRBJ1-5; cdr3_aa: CSARVRGIGPQHF; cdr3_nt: TGCAGTGCCCGGGTGCGGGGGATTGGGCCCCAGCATTTT
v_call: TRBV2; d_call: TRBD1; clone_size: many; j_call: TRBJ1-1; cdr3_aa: CASSGTGVTEAFF; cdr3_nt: TGTGCCAGCAGTGGGACAGGGGTGACTGAAGCTTTCTTT
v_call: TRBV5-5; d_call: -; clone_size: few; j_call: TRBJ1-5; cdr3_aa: CASSLGSRGDQSQHF; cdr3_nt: TGTGCCAGCAGCCTCGGATCTCGAGGGGATCAGTCCCAGCATTTT
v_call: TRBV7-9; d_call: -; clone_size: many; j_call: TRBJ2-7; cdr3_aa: CASSLGQGIFYYEQYF; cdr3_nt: TGTGCCAGCAGCTTAGGGCAGGGGATCTTTTACTACGAGCAGTACTTC
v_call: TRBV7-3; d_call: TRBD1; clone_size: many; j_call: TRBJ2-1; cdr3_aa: CASSLVGGVRDEQFF; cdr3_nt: TGTGCCAGCAGCTTAGTAGGGGGCGTACGTGATGAGCAGTTCTTC
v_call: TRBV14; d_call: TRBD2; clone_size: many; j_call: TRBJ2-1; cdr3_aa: CASSQTGLWGNEQFF; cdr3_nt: TGTGCCAGCAGCCAGACGGGACTATGGGGTAATGAGCAGTTCTTC
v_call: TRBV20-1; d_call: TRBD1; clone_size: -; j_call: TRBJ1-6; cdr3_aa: CSAIKLRDRGYSPLHF; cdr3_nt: TGCAGTGCCATAAAACTTCGGGACAGGGGTTATTCACCCCTCCACTTT
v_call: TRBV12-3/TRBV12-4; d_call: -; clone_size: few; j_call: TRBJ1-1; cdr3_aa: CASSLNEGYTEAFF; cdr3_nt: TGTGCCAGCAGCCTCAACGAGGGGTACACTGAAGCTTTCTTT
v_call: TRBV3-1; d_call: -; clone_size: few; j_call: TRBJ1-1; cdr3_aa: CASSQAFLGSEAFF; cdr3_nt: TGTGCCAGCAGCCAAGCTTTTCTTGGGTCAGAAGCTTTCTTT
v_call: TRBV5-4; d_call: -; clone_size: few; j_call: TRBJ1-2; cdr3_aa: CASSLGRVEGYTF; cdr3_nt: TGTGCCAGCAGCTTGGGTCGGGTCGAAGGCTACACCTTC
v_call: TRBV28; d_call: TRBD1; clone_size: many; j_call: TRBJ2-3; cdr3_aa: CASSPGQVDTQYF; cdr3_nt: TGTGCCAGCAGCCCCGGACAGGTAGATACGCAGTATTTT
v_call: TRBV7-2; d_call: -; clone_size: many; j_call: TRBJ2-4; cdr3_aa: CASSHGGAIQYF; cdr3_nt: TGTGCCAGCAGCCACGGAGGGGCCATTCAGTACTTC
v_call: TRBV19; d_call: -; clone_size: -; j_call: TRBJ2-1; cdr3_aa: CASSGGLAVYPRPQNEQFF; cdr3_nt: TGTGCCAGTAGTGGGGGCCTAGCGGTTTACCCTAGGCCCCAAAATGAGCAGTTCTTC
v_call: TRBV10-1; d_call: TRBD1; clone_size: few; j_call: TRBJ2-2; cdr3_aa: CASSDHRTGNTGELFF; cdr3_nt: TGCGCCAGCAGTGATCATCGGACAGGGAACACCGGGGAGCTGTTTTTT
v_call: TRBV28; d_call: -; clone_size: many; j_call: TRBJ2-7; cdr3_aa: CASSSQRALLYEQYF; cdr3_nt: TGTGCCAGCAGTTCCCAGCGGGCCCTTCTCTACGAGCAGTACTTC
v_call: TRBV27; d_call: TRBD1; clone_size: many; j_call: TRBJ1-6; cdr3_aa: CASKDRLYVNSPLHF; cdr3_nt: TGTGCCAGCAAGGACAGGTTGTACGTCAATTCACCCCTCCACTTT
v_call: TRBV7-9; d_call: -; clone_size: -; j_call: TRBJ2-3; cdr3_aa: CASSLVGGPDTQYF; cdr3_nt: TGTGCCAGCAGCTTAGTAGGCGGCCCAGATACGCAGTATTTT
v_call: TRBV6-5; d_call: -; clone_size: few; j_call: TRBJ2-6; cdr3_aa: CASSYPVDGANVLTF; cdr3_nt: TGTGCCAGCAGTTATCCGGTTGATGGGGCCAACGTCCTGACTTTC
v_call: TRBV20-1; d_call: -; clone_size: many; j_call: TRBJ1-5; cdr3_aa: CSARDGLQSPQHF; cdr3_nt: TGCAGTGCTAGAGATGGGCTTCAATCGCCCCAGCATTTT
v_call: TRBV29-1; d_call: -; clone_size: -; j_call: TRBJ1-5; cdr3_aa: CAGGGAGQPQHF; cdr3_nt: TGCGCTGGGGGGGGGGCAGGTCAGCCCCAGCATTTT
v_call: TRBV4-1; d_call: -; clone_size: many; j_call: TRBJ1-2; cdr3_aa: CASSQITGVNGYTF; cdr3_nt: TGCGCCAGCAGCCAAATAACAGGCGTGAATGGCTACACCTTC
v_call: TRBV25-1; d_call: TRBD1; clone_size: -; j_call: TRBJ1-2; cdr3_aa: CASSRQGMAYGYTF; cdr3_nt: TGTGCCAGCAGTAGACAGGGCATGGCCTATGGCTACACCTTC
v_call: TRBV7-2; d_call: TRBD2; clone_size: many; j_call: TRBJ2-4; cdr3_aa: CASSLMLAGDKNIQYF; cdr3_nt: TGTGCCAGCAGCTTAATGCTAGCGGGGGACAAAAACATTCAGTACTTC
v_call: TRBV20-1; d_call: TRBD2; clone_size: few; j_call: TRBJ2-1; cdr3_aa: CSASIGLAGRSYNEQFF; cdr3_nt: TGCAGTGCTAGTATAGGACTAGCGGGCCGCTCCTACAATGAGCAGTTCTTC
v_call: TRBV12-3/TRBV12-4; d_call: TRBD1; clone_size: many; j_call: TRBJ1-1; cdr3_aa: CASRDRGMNTEAFF; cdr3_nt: TGTGCCAGCAGGGACAGGGGGATGAACACTGAAGCTTTCTTT
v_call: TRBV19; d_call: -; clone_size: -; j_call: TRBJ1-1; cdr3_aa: CASSTTRLRAFF; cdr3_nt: TGTGCCAGTAGTACAACAAGGCTTAGGGCTTTCTTT
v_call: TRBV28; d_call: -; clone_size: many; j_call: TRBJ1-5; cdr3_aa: CASSYGQKGDQPQHF; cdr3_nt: TGTGCCAGCAGTTACGGACAGAAAGGGGATCAGCCCCAGCATTTT
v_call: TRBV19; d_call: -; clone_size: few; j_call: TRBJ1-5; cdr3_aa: CASTIRREVSNQPQHF; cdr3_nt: TGTGCCAGTACCATCAGAAGGGAGGTTAGCAATCAGCCCCAGCATTTT